Listed below are T cell receptor beta chains from one sample, sequenced in a study of blood T cell repertoires in COVID-19. TCRdb's copy holds only in-frame clones and misses some; the assay was immunoSEQ multiplex PCR. The sample consists of nearly 110,000 clones, over 60% of them appearing once. Sequenced: peripheral blood. Source of these receptors: a man between 65 and 85 years old with acute or convalescent COVID-19. CDR3s include the opening cysteine and the closing phenylalanine or tryptophan. The order of the fields is V gene, J gene, CDR3 protein.

TRBV7-2,TRBJ1-6,CASSRDRASPLHF
TRBV7-2,TRBJ2-1,CASSESTGTYNEQFF
TRBV6-5,TRBJ1-1,CASSLTGENTEAFF
TRBV19,TRBJ2-5,CASSTGQGRETQYF
TRBV25-1,TRBJ1-2,CASSELGTGGNYGYTF
TRBV21-1,TRBJ1-5,CATSLQPQHF
TRBV12-5,TRBJ1-1,CASGSDRVGRTEAFF
TRBV5-6,TRBJ1-4,CASSLATGFSATNEKLFF
TRBV7-9,TRBJ1-1,CASSYGQGWTEAFF
TRBV4-3,TRBJ2-7,CASSQDWGPGINEQYF
TRBV18,TRBJ1-4,CASSPRGSVEKLFF
TRBV6-6,TRBJ2-7,CASRNRGLGEQYF
TRBV18,TRBJ2-7,CASSAGQALQQYF
TRBV6-5,TRBJ2-5,CASNNPGVETQYF
TRBV6-1,TRBJ2-2,CASSEARRALPGELFF
TRBV7-6,TRBJ2-3,CASSQIFSATDTQYF
TRBV7-9,TRBJ2-3,CASCSTSGGTDTQYF
TRBV5-4,TRBJ2-1,CASSFRGQGYNEQFF
TRBV6-5,TRBJ2-3,CASLQGSPTDTQYF
TRBV15,TRBJ1-5,CATSRSGTGGNQPQHF
TRBV11-2,TRBJ2-6,CASSPGGQLHSGANVLTF
TRBV2,TRBJ1-2,CASSVRSGSYGYTF
TRBV4-2,TRBJ2-2,CASSQEVAVTGELFF
TRBV3-1/TRBV3-2,TRBJ1-4,CASSHPQPNEKLFF
TRBV5-1,TRBJ2-7,CASSLVVAYEQYF
TRBV2,TRBJ2-3,CASSEDRVVDWNTQYF
TRBV15,TRBJ1-4,CATSISSVNEKLFF
TRBV5-4,TRBJ1-2,CASSKDRSNGVYGYTF
TRBV5-4,TRBJ2-1,CASTKEYGQGKDEQFF
TRBV4-1,TRBJ1-1,CASSQVLRDGMNTEAFF
TRBV7-9,TRBJ1-2,CASSPGQGASTNYGYTF
TRBV9,TRBJ2-1,CASSAFPGSNEQFF
TRBV2,TRBJ1-2,CASSAGQDSYGYTF